A single sample gave rise to the 30 T cell receptor beta chains below, sequenced in a study of blood T cell repertoires in COVID-19. Clones were sequenced by immunoSEQ multiplex PCR, and TCRdb holds only the in-frame ones, with some missing. The sample consists of around 100,000 clones, around 90% of them appearing once. Material for sequencing was peripheral blood. These receptors all stem from a human donor with active COVID-19. The donor label of this sample is uncertain.

The chain employs TRBV5-6 and TRBJ2-5; 15 bases line up with TRBD2. The V segment lost 3 bases and the J segment 0 bases; nucleotides outside the gene matches: 3. This CDR3 spans 17 amino acids. Germline loops: CDR1 SGHDT, CDR2 YYEEEE. CDR3 residues: CASSSGLAGGYQETQYF. The CDR3 DNA follows: TGTGCCAGCAGCTCGGGACTAGCGGGGGGCTACCAAGAGACCCAGTACTTC.

This clone was picked up a small number of times. The chain carries TRBV5-6 and TRBJ1-3; 7 bases align to TRBD1. V lost 0 bases to trimming and J lost 0 bases; unmatched junction nucleotides: 6. This CDR3 is built from 17 residues. The germline V gene has CDR1 SGHDT and CDR2 YYEEEE. The CDR3 sequence is CASSLEGGGYSGNTIYF. The CDR3 region has the DNA TGTGCCAGCAGCTTGGAAGGGGGCGGCTACTCTGGAAACACCATATATTTT.

This chain joins TRBV19 and TRBJ1-4, with 8 bases that match TRBD1. Per the germline V gene, CDR1 is LNHDA and CDR2 is SQIVND (reference sequence). V trimming: 6 bases; J trimming: 8 bases; junction bases outside the gene matches: 14. The CDR3 has 16 residues. The CDR3 reads CASSPGDRPTLEKLFF. The DNA for the CDR3 is TGTGCCAGTAGCCCCGGGGACAGGCCCACCCTCGAAAAACTGTTTTTT.

This clone appeared a single time. The rearrangement uses TRBV2 and TRBJ1-4; possibly TRBD1 for D (6 bases). The V end lost 1 base, the J end lost 7 bases, and 10 bases lay between the germline ends. The CDR3 has 14 amino acids. The germline V gene encodes CDR1 SNHLY and CDR2 FYNNEI. CDR3 sequence: CASSEGSGAEKLFF. CDR3 DNA: TGTGCCAGCAGTGAAGGCTCAGGGGCTGAAAAACTGTTTTTT.

In regard to this clone: The junction departs from germline at one end; a sequencing error may be responsible. The chain recombines TRBV2 with TRBJ2-2, with TRBD2 matching 10 bases. Looked up from germline, CDR1 is SNHLY and CDR2 is FYNNEI. There are 15 residues in the CDR3. The CDR3 spells CASKILAGNAGELFF. The CDR3 bases are TGTGCCAGCAAGATACTAGCGGGGAACGCCGGGGAGCTGTTTTTT.

As concerns this clone: One end of the junction does not line up with germline, which may come from a read error. The V and J genes are TRBV7-8 and TRBJ2-1, with 9 bases aligning to TRBD2. Germline V CDR1 and CDR2: SGHVS, FQNEAQ. The CDR3 totals 17 residues. The CDR3 is CASTLSLGVAGVNEQFF. As DNA, the CDR3 is TGTGCCAGCACCTTATCCTTAGGGGTAGCGGGGGTTAATGAGCAGTTCTTC. Full variable domain (missing parts from reference TRBV7-8 and TRBJ2-1): GAGVSQSPRYKVAKRGQDVALRCDPISGHVSLFWYQQALGQGPEFLTYFQNEAQLDKSGLPSDRFFAERPEGSVSTLKIQRTQQEDSAVYLCASTLSLGVAGVNEQFFGPGTRLTVL.

The chain employs TRBV7-3 and TRBJ1-2, with 8 bases identical to TRBD1. This CDR3 has 14 residues. V trimming: 5 bases; J trimming: 1 base; junction bases outside the gene matches: 3. The germline V gene has CDR1 SGHTA and CDR2 FQGTGA. The CDR3 coding sequence is TGTGCCAGCAGCCCTACAGGGGGTAACTATGGCTACACCTTC. Protein: CASSPTGGNYGYTF. The whole variable domain, filled in from reference TRBV7-3 and TRBJ1-2, reads GAGVSQTPSNKVTEKGKYVELRCDPISGHTALYWYRQSLGQGPEFLIYFQGTGAADDSGLPNDRFFAVRPEGSVSTLKIQRTERGDSAVYLCASSPTGGNYGYTFGSGTRLTVV.

The V call is TRBV24-1, the J call TRBJ2-2; TRBD1 might be the D (8 bases). The CDR3 covers 15 residues. Germline values: CDR1 KGHDR, CDR2 SFDVKD. V was clipped by 5 bases and J by 5 bases, with 14 bases between them. This chain's CDR3 is CATSATGEGTGELFF. CDR3 nucleotides: TGTGCCACCAGTGCGACAGGGGAGGGGACCGGGGAGCTGTTTTTT.

The chain combines TRBV3-1 (or the pseudogene TRBV3-2) with TRBJ1-1; unclear D gene. The CDR3 runs to 14 residues. Germline loops: CDR1 LGHDT, CDR2 YNNKEL (reference sequence). The V end lost 8 bases, the J end lost 0 bases, and 13 bases lay between the germline ends. CDR3: CASRFTGVNTEAFF. CDR3 nucleotides: TGTGCCAGCCGCTTTACCGGGGTGAACACTGAAGCTTTCTTT.

The chain has TRBV7-2 and TRBJ1-2; tentatively, D is TRBD1 (5 bases). Germline CDR1 is SGHTA and CDR2 is FQGNSA. This CDR3 has 14 amino acids. The ends were cut back, 5 bases at V and 3 bases at J, with 13 bases in the middle. The CDR3 DNA reads TGTGCCAGCAGCCCGGGAGGGGATCACTATGGCTACACCTTC. Amino acid sequence: CASSPGGDHYGYTF.

The rearrangement uses TRBV7-9 and TRBJ2-5; D unresolved. The germline V gene encodes CDR1 SEHNR and CDR2 FQNEAQ (reference sequence). V was shortened by 5 bases and J by 9 bases, with 19 bases between the two germline ends. The CDR3 spans 14 residues. The CDR3 sequence: CASSLMGPREAQYF. DNA of the CDR3: TGTGCCAGCAGCCTCATGGGTCCCCGTGAGGCCCAGTACTTC.

This rearrangement joins TRBV9 to TRBJ2-1, with TRBD1 identical over 11 bases. The CDR3 extends over 17 amino acids. Germline V gene data show CDR1 as SGDLS and CDR2 as YYNGEE. The V gene end was trimmed by 0 bases and the J gene end by 8 bases; junction bases not matched to a gene: 10. The CDR3 spells CASSVARGTGGGDEQFF. The CDR3 nucleotides read TGTGCCAGCAGCGTAGCAAGGGGGACAGGGGGAGGGGATGAGCAGTTCTTC.

This rearrangement joins TRBV3-1 (or the pseudogene TRBV3-2) to TRBJ1-6; 7 bases agree with TRBD1. J lost 7 bases, V lost 6 bases, and 15 bases had no gene match. The CDR3 loop spans 17 amino acids. Germline V CDR1 and CDR2: LGHDT, YNNKEL (reference sequence). In DNA form, the CDR3 reads TGTGCCAGCAGTCCTCCACGACAGGGACCTAAAAATTCACCCCTCCACTTT. Amino acid sequence: CASSPPRQGPKNSPLHF.

Details on this clone: Different DNA sequences within this sample yield the same CDR3. This chain uses TRBV6-4 with TRBJ1-1; 8 bases agree with TRBD1. This CDR3 contains 13 residues. The V gene end was trimmed by 6 bases and the J gene end by 1 base; junction bases not matched to a gene: 1. Germline V CDR1 and CDR2: MRHNA, SNTAGT. CDR3 DNA: TGTGCCAGCAGCAGGGGGCGGAACACTGAAGCTTTCTTT. The encoded protein is CASSRGRNTEAFF.

The rearrangement links TRBV6-1 to TRBJ1-3; the D is unclear. CDR3 length: 14 amino acids. CDR1 is MNHNS and CDR2 is SASEGT in the germline V gene. V was cut by 2 bases and J by 1 base, with 6 bases left in between. The chain's CDR3 is CASSERRSGNTIYF. The CDR3 bases are TGTGCCAGCAGTGAAAGGAGGTCTGGAAACACCATATATTTT.

The chain couples TRBV24-1 to TRBJ2-5; the match to TRBD1 covers 9 bases. After removal of 10 bases from V and 4 bases from J, the junction contained 9 bases not matched to a gene. From germline, CDR1 is KGHDR and CDR2 SFDVKD. The CDR3 runs to 14 residues. The CDR3 DNA sequence: TGTGCCACAGAGCCACAACAGGGGGCAGAGACCCAGTACTTC. It codes for CATEPQQGAETQYF.

The CDR3 spells CASSQDPGRGARGTQYF. CDR3 nucleotides: TGCGCCAGCAGCCAAGATCCCGGACGAGGGGCCAGGGGGACCCAGTACTTC. The genes are TRBV4-3 and TRBJ2-5, with D perhaps TRBD1 (6 bases). Deletions cut 0 bases from V and 7 bases from J, with 21 bases between. CDR3 length equals 17 residues. The germline CDR1 and CDR2 sequences are LGHNA and YSLEER.

The V call is TRBV19, the J call TRBJ1-4, with 10 bases aligning to TRBD1. CDR3 size: 19 residues. Germline loops: CDR1 LNHDA, CDR2 SQIVND (reference sequence). With 6 bases clipped from V and 0 bases from J, the junction kept 13 bases outside the gene matches. CDR3 in DNA: TGTGCCAGTAGCGACCCACCCGGGACAGGGGTTCCAACTAATGAAAAACTGTTTTTT. It codes for CASSDPPGTGVPTNEKLFF.

The CDR3 region has the DNA TGTGCCAGCAGTGAAATGGGAACAGGAATAGCTAACTATGGCTACACCTTC. Its translation is CASSEMGTGIANYGYTF. The chain recombines TRBV6-1 with TRBJ1-2; possibly TRBD1 for D (5 bases). V gave up 2 bases and J gave up 0 bases, with 16 bases separating them. Germline V CDR1 and CDR2: MNHNS, SASEGT. CDR3 length: 17 residues.

J is TRBJ1-4 and V is TRBV7-2; D not certain. This CDR3 has 15 amino acids. With 5 bases removed from V and 8 bases from J, the gap between germline ends came to 18 bases. Germline V lookup: CDR1 SGHTA, CDR2 FQGNSA. The chain's CDR3 is CASSPSPGLEEKLFF. The DNA for the CDR3 is TGTGCCAGCAGCCCGTCCCCCGGTCTGGAGGAAAAACTGTTTTTT. The full variable domain, completed using reference TRBV7-2 and TRBJ1-4, is GAGVSQSPSNKVTEKGKDVELRCDPISGHTALYWYRQSLGQGLEFLIYFQGNSAPDKSGLPSDRFSAERTGGSVSTLTIQRTQQEDSAVYLCASSPSPGLEEKLFFGSGTQLSVL.

The J gene is TRBJ1-2, the V gene TRBV19, with 7 bases that match TRBD1. The CDR3 has 14 residues. V lost 8 bases and J lost 3; bases outside the gene matches: 9. The V gene's germline CDR1 is LNHDA and CDR2 SQIVND (reference sequence). CDR3 DNA: TGTGCCAGTCGGTGGCAGGGGGATTACTATGGCTACACCTTC. This gives the protein CASRWQGDYYGYTF.

This clone was counted once. This chain uses TRBV27 with TRBJ1-6; 8 nucleotides match TRBD1. The V gene end was trimmed by 4 bases and the J gene end by 10 bases; junction bases not matched to a gene: 9. CDR3 length: 15 amino acids. Germline CDR1 reads MNHEY; CDR2 reads SMNVEV (reference sequence). The chain's CDR3 is CASSSRQGLGSPLHF. The CDR3 DNA reads as TGTGCCAGCAGTTCCAGACAGGGGTTAGGATCACCCCTCCACTTT.

This clone has a single count. The chain uses TRBV7-6 and TRBJ2-3; 10 bases align to TRBD2. Germline assignment: CDR1 SGHVS and CDR2 FNYEAQ. The J segment lost 2 bases and the V segment lost 2 bases, leaving 4 bases of the junction unmatched. The CDR3 covers 16 residues. This CDR3 reads CASSLPSGGTTDTQYF. The DNA of the CDR3 is TGTGCCAGCAGCTTACCTAGCGGGGGAACCACAGATACGCAGTATTTT.

The chain combines TRBV28 with TRBJ1-4, with 8 bases lining up with TRBD1. Losses at the gene ends were 7 bases for V and 7 bases for J; bases not matched to a gene: 11. Germline V gives CDR1 MDHEN, CDR2 SYDVKM. The CDR3 runs to 15 residues. CDR3 residues: CASTPGQAGGEKLFF. In nucleotides, the CDR3 is TGTGCCAGCACCCCGGGACAGGCCGGGGGTGAAAAACTGTTTTTT.

The rearrangement links TRBV15 to TRBJ2-7; D is perhaps TRBD1 (7 bases). Germline loops: CDR1 LNHNV, CDR2 YYDKDF (reference sequence). V was pared by 1 base and J by 2 bases, with 18 bases between. The CDR3 sequence is 17 residues long. The CDR3 sequence: CATSRVEGTDRAYEQYF. CDR3 bases: TGTGCCACCAGCAGAGTGGAGGGGACAGACAGGGCCTACGAGCAGTACTTC.

This chain connects TRBV7-6 to TRBJ2-3; D possibly corresponds to TRBD2 (7 bases). The CDR3 contains 16 residues. V lost 2 bases to trimming and J lost 1 base, with 13 bases between them. Germline-derived CDR1 and CDR2 are SGHVS and FNYEAQ. The CDR3 DNA is TGTGCCAGCAGCTTATTAGGGGGGGCCGGCACAGATACGCAGTATTTT. Translation: CASSLLGGAGTDTQYF.

V gene TRBV7-9 combines with J gene TRBJ2-3; 10 nucleotides line up with TRBD1. Unmatched junction bases numbered 12, after V lost 5 bases and J lost 4 bases. The CDR3 loop spans 17 amino acids. Germline CDR1 is SEHNR and CDR2 is FQNEAQ (reference sequence). DNA for the CDR3: TGTGCCAGCAGCCCACGACAGGGGGCGATTCATGCAGATACGCAGTATTTT. Its protein product is CASSPRQGAIHADTQYF.

The chain combines TRBV20-1 with TRBJ2-1; TRBD2 aligns across 8 bases. The CDR3 is 13 amino acids. Germline loops: CDR1 DFQATT, CDR2 SNEGSKA (reference sequence). After removal of 3 bases from V and 6 bases from J, the junction contained 4 bases not matched to a gene. CDR3 in DNA: TGCAGTGCTAGTAGCCTAGCGGGCAATGAGCAGTTCTTC. Its translation: CSASSLAGNEQFF.

The chain carries TRBV3-1 (or the pseudogene TRBV3-2) and TRBJ2-5; the D gene is possibly TRBD2 (6 bases). Germline values: CDR1 LGHDT, CDR2 YNNKEL (reference sequence). V was cut by 4 bases and J by 7 bases, with 16 bases left in between. This CDR3 is 14 amino acids long. The CDR3 coding sequence is TGTGCCAGCAGCCGGCCGGGGCCGGAGGGGACCCAGTACTTC. Protein: CASSRPGPEGTQYF.

This chain links TRBV11-3 with TRBJ2-2; no clear D. Trimming removed 5 bases from V and 7 bases from J, with 11 bases in between. Germline CDR1 reads SGHNT; CDR2 reads YENEEA. The CDR3 runs 13 residues. The CDR3 spells CASSQLQDGELFF. In nucleotides, the CDR3 is TGTGCCAGCAGCCAACTCCAGGACGGGGAGCTGTTTTTT.